The next 11 T cell receptor beta chains were all read from a single sample in a study of prognosis after radiotherapy for stage I lung cancer. From genomic DNA, TCR beta CDR3 was amplified by two-round multiplex PCR. Every TRBV and TRBJ gene had its own specific primer in first-round PCR. TCRdb analysed the multiplex PCR reads with MiXCR anew, one entry per CDR3 protein. Here the sample spans 20,000 to 30,000 distinct CDR3 sequences, around 39% being singletons. Sample: PBMCs, taken before or after stereotactic body radiation therapy (not recorded which). Every receptor here comes from a donor aged 50 or older with non-small cell lung cancer.

This chain connects TRBV7-9 to TRBJ1-5; 7 bases are a match to TRBD1. CDR1 and CDR2 (germline): SEHNR, FQNEAQ (reference sequence). The trim removed 5 bases at V and 11 bases at J, leaving 12 bases unmatched. The CDR3 extends over 14 amino acids. CDR3 region: CASSPLVGQVAQHF. The CDR3 DNA follows: TGTGCCAGCAGCCCCTTAGTCGGACAGGTGGCCCAGCATTTT.

The J gene is TRBJ1-1, the V gene TRBV5-4; D perhaps matches TRBD1 (6 bases). Trimming stripped 0 bases from V and 9 bases from J, with 15 bases between. The CDR3 totals 14 residues. The germline gives CDR1 SGHNT, CDR2 YYREEE (reference sequence). As DNA, the CDR3 is TGTGCCAGCAGCTTGGACAGGGACTGGACTAAAGCTTTCTTT. Translation gives CASSLDRDWTKAFF. The entire variable domain, with the rest obtained from reference TRBV5-4 and TRBJ1-1, is as follows: ETGVTQSPTHLIKTRGQQVTLRCSSQSGHNTVSWYQQALGQGPQFIFQYYREEENGRGNFPPRFSGLQFPNYSSELNVNALELDDSALYLCASSLDRDWTKAFFGQGTRLTVV.

This clonotype has at least ten counts. The V and J genes are TRBV15 and TRBJ2-1; unclear D gene. The V gene's germline CDR1 is LNHNV and CDR2 YYDKDF (reference sequence). The CDR3 runs 12 residues. V dropped 1 base and J dropped 7 bases, with 5 bases sitting between them. The CDR3 loop is CATSRGPNEQFF. The CDR3 DNA reads TGTGCCACCAGCAGAGGTCCTAATGAGCAGTTCTTC.

This clonotype was detected many times. V gene TRBV6-2 or TRBV6-3 combines with J gene TRBJ2-3; 8 nucleotides agree with TRBD2. This CDR3 is built from 13 residues. The V segment lost 10 bases and the J segment 4 bases; nucleotides outside the gene matches: 7. Germline V gives CDR1 MNHEY, CDR2 SVGEGT. CDR3 DNA sequence: TGTGCCACCAGACTAGCGATGGCAGATACGCAGTATTTT. Its protein is CATRLAMADTQYF.

This clonotype came up many times. This chain joins TRBV30 and TRBJ2-6; TRBD2 might be the D (6 bases). The germline CDR1 and CDR2 sequences are GTSNPN and SVGIG (reference sequence). V was clipped by 1 base and J by 2 bases, with 6 bases between them. The CDR3 is 14 amino acids. CDR3 nucleotide sequence: TGTGCCTGGAGTGGGGGGGCTGGGGCCAACGTCCTGACTTTC. This gives the protein CAWSGGAGANVLTF.

This clonotype was counted ten times or more. This chain connects TRBV18 to TRBJ2-1; 7 bases fit TRBD2. Trimming cost V 6 bases and J 8 bases; bases outside gene matches: 7. Germline CDR1 and CDR2: KGHSH and LQKENI. The CDR3 runs 13 residues. In DNA form, the CDR3 reads TGTGCCAGCTCCCGTAGTGGGGGGGATGAGCAGTTCTTC. Translating it yields CASSRSGGDEQFF.

Concerning this clonotype: It differs at one base from a far larger clone, so likely a read error. The rearrangement links TRBV6-1 to TRBJ2-1; 7 nucleotides agree with TRBD1. Germline assignment: CDR1 MNHNS and CDR2 SASEGT. The CDR3 contains 15 residues. V was clipped by 5 bases and J by 10 bases; unmatched bases: 14. CDR3 nucleotides: TGTGCCAGCAGTCCGCGACAGGGTAGTACCTACGAGCAGTTCTTC. Translated: CASSPRQGSTYEQFF.

The chain joins TRBV7-6 to TRBJ2-5; 7 bases fit TRBD2. CDR3 length: 14 residues. Germline V gene lookup returns CDR1 SGHVS and CDR2 FNYEAQ. The V and J ends lost 1 base and 5 bases, in that order; junction bases with no gene match: 4. This CDR3 is CASSLGAGVETQYF. CDR3 DNA sequence: TGTGCCAGCAGCTTAGGTGCGGGAGTGGAGACCCAGTACTTC.

This clonotype was counted at least ten times. This may be a read error: a much more frequent sequence differs by one nucleotide. This sequence joins TRBV20-1 and TRBJ1-2; 12 bases are a match to TRBD1. The V segment lost 7 bases and the J segment 4 bases; nucleotides outside the gene matches: 4. CDR1 is DFQATT and CDR2 is SNEGSKA in the germline V gene (reference sequence). This CDR3 region has 13 residues. In nucleotides, the CDR3 is TGCAGTGTCGGGACAGGGGGCGGCTATGGCTACACCTTC. Its protein is CSVGTGGGYGYTF.

The chain employs TRBV29-1 and TRBJ1-1; D possibly corresponds to TRBD1 (5 bases). The CDR3 contains 11 residues. From germline, CDR1 is SQVTM and CDR2 ANQGSEA. Trimming stripped 7 bases from V and 7 bases from J, with 13 bases between. The chain's CDR3 is CSADRHLEAFF. In DNA form, the CDR3 reads TGCAGCGCAGACAGACACCTTGAAGCTTTCTTT.

This clonotype was detected a few times. This sequence joins TRBV6-1 and TRBJ2-3, with TRBD2 matching over 7 bases. The CDR3 loop spans 11 amino acids. Germline V CDR1 and CDR2: MNHNS, SASEGT. Unmatched junction bases numbered 6, after V lost 5 bases and J lost 13 bases. The CDR3 protein is CASSSGTVEYF. In DNA, the CDR3 is TGTGCCAGCAGTAGCGGGACGGTGGAGTATTTT.